This TCR beta chain was profiled in a study of blood T cell repertoires in COVID-19. Across the whole study: The United States, Italy and Spain were the sources of the acute and convalescent COVID-19 samples. Sources were T cells, B-cell-depleted T cells, or PBMCs; the material itself was cDNA or gDNA.

CDR1 and CDR2 from the germline V gene are MNHEY and SVGAGI. CDR3 length: 15 amino acids. The V gene lost 7 bases and the J gene lost 0 bases, with 13 bases spanning the gap. The authors' processing: Estimates of nucleated cell counts were drawn from the amplification of reference gene primers. TCRdb's table, derived via immunoSEQ multiplex PCR, lists solely in-frame clones and lacks some. V and J calls and clone size follow that table, whereas D and trimming were derived from the DNA. The sample lists approximately 140,000 clones, approximately 86% occurring once. The sequenced sample was peripheral blood. The TCR comes from an older woman with active or convalescent COVID-19. The rearrangement links TRBV6-5 to TRBJ2-1; the D gene is possibly TRBD2 (6 bases). In nucleotides, the CDR3 is TGTGCCAGCAATACGGGGAGGAGCTCCTACAATGAGCAGTTCTTC. Its translation: CASNTGRSSYNEQFF.